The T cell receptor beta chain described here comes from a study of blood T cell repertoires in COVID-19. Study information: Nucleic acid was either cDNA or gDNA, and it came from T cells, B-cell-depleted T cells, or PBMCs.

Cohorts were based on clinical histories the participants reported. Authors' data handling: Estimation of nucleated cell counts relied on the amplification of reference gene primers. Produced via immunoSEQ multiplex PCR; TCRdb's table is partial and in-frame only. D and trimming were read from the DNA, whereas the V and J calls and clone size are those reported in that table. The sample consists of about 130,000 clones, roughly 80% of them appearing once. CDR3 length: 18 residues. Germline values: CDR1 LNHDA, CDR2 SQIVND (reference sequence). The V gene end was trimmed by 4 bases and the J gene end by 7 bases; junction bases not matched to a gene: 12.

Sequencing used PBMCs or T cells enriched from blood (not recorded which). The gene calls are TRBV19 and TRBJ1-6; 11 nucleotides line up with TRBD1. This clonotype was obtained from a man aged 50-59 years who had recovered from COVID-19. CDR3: CASSTRTGGVKGNSPLHF. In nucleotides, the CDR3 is TGTGCCAGTAGTACCCGGACAGGGGGCGTGAAGGGGAATTCACCCCTCCACTTT. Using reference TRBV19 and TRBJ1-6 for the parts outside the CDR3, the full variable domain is DGGITQSPKYLFRKEGQNVTLSCEQNLNHDAMYWYRQDPGQGLRLIYYSQIVNDFQKGDIAEGYSVSREKKESFPLTVTSAQKNPTAFYLCASSTRTGGVKGNSPLHFGNGTRLTVT.